The 7 T cell receptor beta chains below come from one sample, sequenced in a study of blood T cell repertoires in COVID-19. Produced via immunoSEQ multiplex PCR; TCRdb's table is partial and in-frame only. The table records hundreds of thousands of clones, 85% to 90% of them present only once. Sequencing was carried out using peripheral blood. The receptors were sampled from an older man with acute or convalescent COVID-19.

The chain combines TRBV7-9 with TRBJ1-5; tentatively, D is TRBD1 (5 bases). Germline V lookup: CDR1 SEHNR, CDR2 FQNEAQ (reference sequence). CDR3 length: 17 amino acids. V shed 5 bases and J shed 0 bases, with 17 bases lying between them. The CDR3 nucleotides read TGTGCCAGCAGCCCAGGAGGGGCTGGGTATAGCAATCAGCCCCAGCATTTT. The encoded protein is CASSPGGAGYSNQPQHF.

V usage is TRBV6-5 and J usage is TRBJ1-1, with D unresolved. Trimming removed 6 bases at V and 3 bases at J, with 14 bases between. Germline loops: CDR1 MNHEY, CDR2 SVGAGI. The length of the CDR3 is 14 residues. CDR3 sequence (DNA): TGTGCCAGCAGCCCCTTACCGAGTGACACTGAAGCTTTCTTT. As protein: CASSPLPSDTEAFF.

This clone showed up just a few times. This sequence joins TRBV11-3 and TRBJ2-2, with 14 bases identical to TRBD2. With 5 bases clipped from V and 1 base from J, the junction kept 6 bases outside the gene matches. There are 18 residues in the CDR3. Germline V lookup: CDR1 SGHNT, CDR2 YENEEA. The CDR3 region is CASSGTSGSPLNTGELFF. The DNA for the CDR3 is TGTGCCAGCAGCGGGACTAGCGGGAGCCCCTTGAACACCGGGGAGCTGTTTTTT.

This clone was recorded once. This chain connects TRBV24-1 to TRBJ2-2, with 9 bases fitting TRBD1. Germline lookup yields CDR1 KGHDR and CDR2 SFDVKD. Trimming removed 3 bases from V and 4 bases from J; junction bases left unmatched: 11. The CDR3 is 18 residues long. CDR3 sequence: CATSDPPGQGGSTGELFF. CDR3 in DNA: TGTGCCACCAGTGATCCACCGGGACAGGGAGGGAGCACCGGGGAGCTGTTTTTT.

This chain connects TRBV28 to TRBJ2-7; maybe TRBD2 (5 bases). The CDR3 is made up of 13 amino acids. The germline V gene has CDR1 MDHEN and CDR2 SYDVKM. With 6 bases removed from V and 4 bases from J, the gap between germline ends came to 13 bases. CDR3 region: CASSASRNYEQYF. As DNA, the CDR3 is TGTGCCAGCAGCGCTAGCCGCAATTACGAGCAGTACTTC. The full variable domain, in which reference TRBV28 and TRBJ2-7 provide the parts outside the CDR3, is DVKVTQSSRYLVKRTGEKVFLECVQDMDHENMFWYRQDPGLGLRLIYFSYDVKMKEKGDIPEGYSVSREKKERFSLILESASTNQTSMYLCASSASRNYEQYFGPGTRLTVT.

V gene TRBV7-8 combines with J gene TRBJ1-3; 8 bases align to TRBD1. This CDR3 contains 14 residues. Germline CDR1 reads SGHVS; CDR2 reads FQNEAQ. The junction had 1 base not matched to a gene; V was cut back by 2 bases and J by 4 bases. CDR3 bases: TGTGCCAGCAGCTTACCAGGGGGCGGAAACACCATATATTTT. It specifies CASSLPGGGNTIYF.

Note on this clone: The sample holds other DNA sequences that translate to the same CDR3. This chain uses TRBV19 with TRBJ1-2; D call uncertain. Trimming shortened V by 0 bases and J by 4 bases, and 3 bases separated the two germline ends. This CDR3 has 12 residues. Germline V gene sequence: CDR1 LNHDA, CDR2 SQIVND (reference sequence). In DNA, the CDR3 is TGTGCCAGTAGTATAGACAGCTATGGCTACACCTTC. It translates to CASSIDSYGYTF. Together with reference TRBV19 and TRBJ1-2, the CDR3 gives the full variable domain: DGGITQSPKYLFRKEGQNVTLSCEQNLNHDAMYWYRQDPGQGLRLIYYSQIVNDFQKGDIAEGYSVSREKKESFPLTVTSAQKNPTAFYLCASSIDSYGYTFGSGTRLTVV.